This TCR beta chain was found in a study of Graves' ophthalmopathy and Graves' hyperthyroidism. In this cohort's terms, stable hyperthyroidism meant no ophthalmopathy by 18 months of follow-up. V shed 1 base and J shed 0 bases, with 7 bases lying between them. Per the germline V gene, CDR1 is SGHVS and CDR2 is FNYEAQ. The CDR3 spans 15 residues. RNA transcripts yielded amplified TCR beta CDR3 regions. An initial RT-PCR round employing HTBI primers preceded a second-round multiplex PCR. TCRdb called the multiplex PCR reads again in MiXCR, with one record for every CDR3 protein. The sample yields 500,000 to 700,000 distinct CDR3 sequences, about 24% seen once.

The V call is TRBV7-6, the J call TRBJ2-4; perhaps TRBD2 as D (5 bases). This sequence originates from a woman between 18 and 30 years old with stable Graves' hyperthyroidism. Some clones in this sample may be carry-over from other donors' samples. The material sequenced was peripheral blood. The CDR3 sequence: CASSLGRGAKNIQYF. The CDR3 DNA reads as TGTGCCAGCAGCTTAGGCCGGGGAGCCAAAAACATTCAGTACTTC. The full variable domain, its missing parts supplied by reference TRBV7-6 and TRBJ2-4, is GAGVSQSPRYKVTKRGQDVALRCDPISGHVSLYWYRQALGQGPEFLTYFNYEAQQDKSGLPNDRFSAERPEGSISTLTIQRTEQRDSAMYRCASSLGRGAKNIQYFGAGTRLSVL.